In its sample, the clone carrying this T cell receptor (beta chain) was seen a few times. This sample was included in a study of blood T cell repertoires in COVID-19. The germline V gene has CDR1 LGHNT and CDR2 FRNRAP. The ends lost 3 bases at V and 6 bases at J; junction bases unmatched: 10. This CDR3 contains 16 residues. Clones were read by immunoSEQ multiplex PCR, and TCRdb kept only the in-frame ones, dropping some. Seen here are 180,000 or so clones, around 85% observed once, and the top ten hold under 9.5%. Sample: peripheral blood. The sequence derives from a woman aged 55 to 70 with acute or convalescent COVID-19. The chain employs TRBV12-5 and TRBJ1-5, with 8 positions matching TRBD1. This CDR3 reads CASGFGDRGVLQPQHF. The DNA for the CDR3 is TGTGCTAGTGGTTTCGGCGACAGGGGTGTACTTCAGCCCCAGCATTTT. The variable domain in full, completed from reference TRBV12-5 and TRBJ1-5, reads DARVTQTPRHKVTEMGQEVTMRCQPILGHNTVFWYRQTMMQGLELLAYFRNRAPLDDSGMPKDRFSAEMPDATLATLKIQPSEPRDSAVYFCASGFGDRGVLQPQHFGDGTRLSIL.